This TCR beta chain was profiled in a study of cytomegalovirus exposure and HLA in healthy donors. Across the study: Both the approximately 120 validation repertoires and the 500 to 700 first-cohort repertoires used the same platform, as reported by a later analysis.

Method: immunoSEQ multiplex PCR; TCRdb's copy keeps in-frame clones and lacks some. This repertoire shows some 170,000 clones, about 87% found once; its top ten account for approximately 1.5%. This clone was counted once. Its antigen remains unidentified. Whole-study findings and limits: A few chains tied to CMV proved CMV antigen-specific in vitro. Accounts indicate the classifier identified cytomegalovirus status with strong specificity and sensitivity. Researchers counted 180 or so TCR beta chains as cytomegalovirus-associated.

Germline V lookup: CDR1 SEHNR, CDR2 FQNEAQ (reference sequence). The CDR3 is 12 amino acids. V lost 5 bases, J lost 5 bases, and 9 bases lay in between. Source material: PBMCs. This sequence originates from a woman under 40 in good health and CMV-seronegative. The V call is TRBV7-9, the J call TRBJ1-1; maybe TRBD1 (6 bases). This CDR3 is CASSKGGTEAFF. The CDR3 region has the DNA TGTGCCAGCAGCAAAGGGGGTACTGAAGCTTTCTTT.